This passage covers 2 T cell receptor beta chains from one sample sequenced in a study of T cell responses to AZD1222 COVID-19 vaccine. The protocol was immunoSEQ multiplex PCR, while the TCRdb copy is restricted to in-frame clones and leaves out a portion. The sample holds more than 150,000 clones, about 86% seen once. Material: peripheral blood, obtained on day 0 of AZD1222 vaccination. These receptors all come from an adult in good health.

This clone was counted once. V gene TRBV28 combines with J gene TRBJ2-3; the match to TRBD2 covers 10 bases. V dropped 3 bases and J dropped 1; count of bases not matched to a gene: 10. This CDR3 contains 18 residues. Germline V gene data show CDR1 as MDHEN and CDR2 as SYDVKM. The CDR3 is CASSFKREGLFGTDTQYF. The CDR3 bases are TGTGCCAGCAGTTTCAAGCGGGAGGGCCTTTTCGGCACAGATACGCAGTATTTT.

This clone was counted a single time. V gene TRBV28 combines with J gene TRBJ1-6; 8 bases agree with TRBD1. The V and J ends lost 8 bases and 9 bases, in that order; junction bases with no gene match: 3. Germline values: CDR1 MDHEN, CDR2 SYDVKM. This CDR3 has 12 residues. In DNA, the CDR3 is TGTGCCAGCTGGACAGGGTTTTCACCCCTCCACTTT. It is translated as CASWTGFSPLHF.